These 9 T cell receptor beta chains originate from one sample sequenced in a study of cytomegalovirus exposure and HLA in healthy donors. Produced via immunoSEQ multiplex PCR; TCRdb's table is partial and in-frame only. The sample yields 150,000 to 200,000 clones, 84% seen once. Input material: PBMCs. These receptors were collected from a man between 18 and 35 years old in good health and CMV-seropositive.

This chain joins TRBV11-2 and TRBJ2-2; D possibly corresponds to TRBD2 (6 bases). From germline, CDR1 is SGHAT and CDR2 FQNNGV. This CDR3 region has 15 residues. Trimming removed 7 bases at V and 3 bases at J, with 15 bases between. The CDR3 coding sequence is TGTGCCAGCACCTCTCGGGGGAAGGACACCGGGGAGCTGTTTTTT. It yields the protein CASTSRGKDTGELFF.

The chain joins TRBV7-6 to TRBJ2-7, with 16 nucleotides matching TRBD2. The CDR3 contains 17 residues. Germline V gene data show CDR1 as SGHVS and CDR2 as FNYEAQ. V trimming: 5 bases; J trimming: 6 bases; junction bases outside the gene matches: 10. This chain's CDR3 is CASSPLAGTSGRGEQYF. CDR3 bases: TGTGCCAGCAGCCCCCTCGCGGGGACTAGCGGGAGGGGCGAGCAGTACTTC.

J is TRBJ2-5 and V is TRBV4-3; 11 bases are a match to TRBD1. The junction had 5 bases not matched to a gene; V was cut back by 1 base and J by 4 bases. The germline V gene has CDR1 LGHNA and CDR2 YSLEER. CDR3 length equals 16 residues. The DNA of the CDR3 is TGCGCCAGCAGCCAAGGTGGGACAGGGGGTTCAGAGACCCAGTACTTC. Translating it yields CASSQGGTGGSETQYF.

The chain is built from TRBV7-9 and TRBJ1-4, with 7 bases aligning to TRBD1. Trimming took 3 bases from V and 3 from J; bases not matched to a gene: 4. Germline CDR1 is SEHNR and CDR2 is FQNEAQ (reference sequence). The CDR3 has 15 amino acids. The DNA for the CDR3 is TGTGCCAGCAGCTTCCAGGGGGGAGCTAATGAAAAACTGTTTTTT. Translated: CASSFQGGANEKLFF.

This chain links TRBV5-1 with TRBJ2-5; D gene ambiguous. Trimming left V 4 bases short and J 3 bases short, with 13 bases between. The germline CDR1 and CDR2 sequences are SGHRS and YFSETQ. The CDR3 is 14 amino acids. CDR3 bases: TGCGCCAGCAGCATGGTGGGCAGGAAAGAGACCCAGTACTTC. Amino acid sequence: CASSMVGRKETQYF. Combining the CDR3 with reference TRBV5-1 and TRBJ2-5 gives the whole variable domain KAGVTQTPRYLIKTRGQQVTLSCSPISGHRSVSWYQQTPGQGLQFLFEYFSETQRNKGNFPGRFSGRQFSNSRSEMNVSTLELGDSALYLCASSMVGRKETQYFGPGTRLLVL.

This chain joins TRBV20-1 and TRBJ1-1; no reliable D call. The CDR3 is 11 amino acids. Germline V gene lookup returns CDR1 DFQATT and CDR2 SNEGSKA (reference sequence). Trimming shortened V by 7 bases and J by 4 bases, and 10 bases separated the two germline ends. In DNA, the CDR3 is TGCAGTGTTGGGGAGACCACTGAAGCTTTCTTT. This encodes CSVGETTEAFF.

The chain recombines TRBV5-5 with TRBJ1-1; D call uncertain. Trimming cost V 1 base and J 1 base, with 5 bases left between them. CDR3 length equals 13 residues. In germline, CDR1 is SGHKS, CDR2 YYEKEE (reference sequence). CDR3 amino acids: CASSLIENTEAFF. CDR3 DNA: TGTGCCAGCAGCTTGATAGAGAACACTGAAGCTTTCTTT. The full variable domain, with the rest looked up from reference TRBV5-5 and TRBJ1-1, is DAGVTQSPTHLIKTRGQQVTLRCSPISGHKSVSWYQQVLGQGPQFIFQYYEKEERGRGNFPDRFSARQFPNYSSELNVNALLLGDSALYLCASSLIENTEAFFGQGTRLTVV.

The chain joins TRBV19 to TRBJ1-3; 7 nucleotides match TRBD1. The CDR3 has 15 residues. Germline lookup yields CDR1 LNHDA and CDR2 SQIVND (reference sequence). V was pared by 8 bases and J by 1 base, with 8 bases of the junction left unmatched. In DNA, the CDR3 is TGTGCCAGTCACAGGGGCGCTTTTTCTGGAAACACCATATATTTT. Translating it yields CASHRGAFSGNTIYF.

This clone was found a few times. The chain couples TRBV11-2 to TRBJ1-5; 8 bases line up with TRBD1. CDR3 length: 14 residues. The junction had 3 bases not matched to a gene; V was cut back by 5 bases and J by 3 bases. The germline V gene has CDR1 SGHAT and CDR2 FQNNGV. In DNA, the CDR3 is TGTGCCAGCAGCGGGGACAGGTTCAATCAGCCCCAGCATTTT. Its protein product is CASSGDRFNQPQHF.